These T cell receptor beta chains were read from a single sample in a study of shared clonotypes between healthy human individuals. Libraries were prepared by immunoSEQ multiplex PCR; TCRdb keeps only in-frame clonotypes and omits some of them. The top ten clones hold roughly 1.7% of a sample with approximately 2,000,000 clones, roughly 95% of them seen once. What was sequenced was naive CD8+ T cells from PBMCs. These receptors originate from a man younger than 35 in good health. Some clones in this sample may be carry-over from other donors' samples. CDR3s include the opening cysteine and the closing phenylalanine or tryptophan. The D gene is left open where the match is weak. Size tells how often a clone was seen (once, few, many) or the class of an expanded clone, and some rows leave it out.

size,V,D,J,DNA,CDR3
-,TRBV7-8,-,TRBJ1-1,TGTGCCAGCAGCGAGGGTTTGACGGCTGAAGCTTTCTTT,CASSEGLTAEAFF
-,TRBV9,TRBD2,TRBJ2-2,TGTGCCAGCAGCCCTCTAGCGGGAGAAGGCGGGGAGCTGTTTTTT,CASSPLAGEGGELFF
-,TRBV28,-,TRBJ1-1,TGTGCCAGCAGTTTAGGCAGGAGAACTGAAGCTTTCTTT,CASSLGRRTEAFF
-,TRBV25-1,-,TRBJ2-2,TGTGCCAGCAGTGTGGGAGGACCCGGGGAGCTGTTTTTT,CASSVGGPGELFF
-,TRBV19,-,TRBJ2-3,TGTGCCAGTAACAGTAGGCCGCCCGGCACAGATACGCAGTATTTT,CASNSRPPGTDTQYF
-,TRBV5-1,TRBD1,TRBJ2-3,TGCGCCAGCAGCGAAGGACAGGGCCCAGATACGCAGTATTTT,CASSEGQGPDTQYF
-,TRBV10-1,-,TRBJ2-6,TGCGCCAGCAGTGGAGGGGCTGGGGCCAACGTCCTGACTTTC,CASSGGAGANVLTF
-,TRBV6-1,TRBD1,TRBJ2-7,TGTGCCAGCAGTGAGACAGGGGGCTATTATGGCGAGCAGTACTTC,CASSETGGYYGEQYF
-,TRBV4-3,TRBD2,TRBJ2-3,TGCGCCAGCAGCCATAATAGCGGGAGAGTCACAGATACGCAGTATTTT,CASSHNSGRVTDTQYF
-,TRBV11-2,-,TRBJ1-1,TGTGCCAGCAGCCCCCCGACGGGAGATGAAGCTTTCTTT,CASSPPTGDEAFF
-,TRBV7-9,TRBD2,TRBJ2-5,TGTGCCAGCAGCTTAGCCCCGTCAGCGGGAGGAGAGACCCAGTACTTC,CASSLAPSAGGETQYF
-,TRBV4-2,-,TRBJ2-7,TGTGCCAGCAGCCAAGTAACAGGTTACTACGAGCAGTACTTC,CASSQVTGYYEQYF
-,TRBV11-2,TRBD2,TRBJ2-1,TGTGCCAGCAGCTTAATGGCCCTAGCGGGAGGTGAGCAGTTCTTC,CASSLMALAGGEQFF
-,TRBV7-8,TRBD1,TRBJ1-2,TGTGCCAGCAGCTCCCCGCCCGACAGGGCACATGGCTACACCTTC,CASSSPPDRAHGYTF
-,TRBV11-2,-,TRBJ2-7,TGTGCCACTCGAGGGGGGGCGGAAAACGAGCAGTACTTC,CATRGGAENEQYF
-,TRBV6-6,-,TRBJ2-7,TGTGCCAGCAGTTACTCACCCGGGGTCCCGTACGAGCAGTACTTC,CASSYSPGVPYEQYF
-,TRBV10-1,TRBD2,TRBJ2-7,TGCGCCAGCAGTGAAATAGCGGGAGGTGAGCAGTACTTC,CASSEIAGGEQYF
-,TRBV6-7,TRBD2,TRBJ2-1,TGTGCCCCCCCATTTAGCGGGAGAGATGAGTTCTTC,CAPPFSGRDEFF
-,TRBV19,-,TRBJ1-2,TGTGCCAGTACCCGTGACAGCTTCTATGGCTACACCTTC,CASTRDSFYGYTF
-,TRBV19,TRBD1,TRBJ1-5,TGTGCCAGTAGTCACCGATCGGACAGGGGCCAGCGCAATCAGCCCCAGCATTTT,CASSHRSDRGQRNQPQHF
-,TRBV27,-,TRBJ2-7,TGTGCCAGCAGTTTTCTGGGAAGCTCCTACGAGCAGTACTTC,CASSFLGSSYEQYF
-,TRBV6-6,TRBD1,TRBJ1-3,TGTGCCAGCAGTTACGCCGGACAGGGAGACACCATATATTTT,CASSYAGQGDTIYF
-,TRBV11-2,-,TRBJ2-1,TGTGCCAGCACCCAGCGGAGCTCCTACAATGAGCAGTTCTTC,CASTQRSSYNEQFF
-,TRBV15,-,TRBJ1-2,TGTGCCACCAGCAGAGATCTCCTTACCTATGGCTACACCTTC,CATSRDLLTYGYTF
-,TRBV7-9,-,TRBJ2-1,TGTGCCAGCAGCTTACTAGTCATCCTACACAATGAGCAGTTCTTC,CASSLLVILHNEQFF
once,TRBV7-9,-,TRBJ2-2,TGTGCCAGCCGCCCGGGAGAACCGGACACCGGGGAGCTGTTTTTT,CASRPGEPDTGELFF
-,TRBV21-1,-,TRBJ2-7,TGTGCCAGCAGCAGCCCACTTTGGACAGGGAGCTTCCACGAGCAGTACTTC,CASSSPLWTGSFHEQYF
-,TRBV15,TRBD1,TRBJ1-4,TGTGCCACCAGCGGGACAGGGGGTAATAATGAAAAACTGTTTTTT,CATSGTGGNNEKLFF
once,TRBV27,TRBD2,TRBJ2-7,TGTGCCAGCAGTTTATCCCCCGGGAGCGGGGACTACGAGCAGTACTTC,CASSLSPGSGDYEQYF
-,TRBV4-2,-,TRBJ2-7,TGTGCCAGCAGCCAAGATTTACGGGTCCCGAGCTCCTACGAGCAGTACTTC,CASSQDLRVPSSYEQYF
-,TRBV6-5,TRBD1,TRBJ2-5,TGTGCCAGCAGCAGGGGGCCGGGAGAGACCCAGTACTTC,CASSRGPGETQYF
-,TRBV11-3,-,TRBJ1-1,TGTGCCAGCAGCTTAGATGTGGGGACTGAAGCTTTCTTT,CASSLDVGTEAFF
-,TRBV4-1,-,TRBJ2-1,TGCGCCAGCAGCCCCTCCGGCGGACAGCTCTCCTACAATGAGCAGTTCTTC,CASSPSGGQLSYNEQFF
-,TRBV4-3,TRBD1,TRBJ2-7,TGCGCCAGCAGCCAAGGGGGACAGGGGGTCGAAGGGTCCTACGAGCAGTACTTC,CASSQGGQGVEGSYEQYF
-,TRBV27,TRBD2,TRBJ2-2,TGTGCCAGCAGTTTATTAGCGGGAGGCACCGGGGAGCTGTTTTTT,CASSLLAGGTGELFF
-,TRBV9,TRBD1,TRBJ1-2,TGTGCCAGCAGCCTTAGGACAGGCCATGGCTACACCTTC,CASSLRTGHGYTF
-,TRBV28,-,TRBJ1-2,TGTGCCAGCAGTCAAAATTATAAGACCAGGGGAGCGGACTATGGCTACACCTTC,CASSQNYKTRGADYGYTF
-,TRBV4-1,TRBD1,TRBJ2-1,TGCGCCAGCAGCCACTACAAGGACAGGGGTTTGTACAATGAGCAGTTCTTC,CASSHYKDRGLYNEQFF
once,TRBV5-4,-,TRBJ1-3,TGTGCCAGCAGCGGGACTGATGGAAACACCATATATTTT,CASSGTDGNTIYF
few,TRBV6-1,TRBD1,TRBJ1-1,TGTGCCAGCAGGTCGGCAGGGGGCATGACTGAAGCTTTCTTT,CASRSAGGMTEAFF
-,TRBV6-5,TRBD2,TRBJ2-7,TGTGCCAGCAGTTACTCGAAATCACTAGCGGGATACGAGCAGTACTTC,CASSYSKSLAGYEQYF
-,TRBV2,TRBD2,TRBJ2-1,TGTGCCAGCAGTGCTCTTCGGGAGGGGATCGAGCAGTTCTTC,CASSALREGIEQFF
-,TRBV11-2,-,TRBJ2-7,TGTGCCAGCAGCTTAAGTCTAGGTAATAACTACGAGCAGTACTTC,CASSLSLGNNYEQYF
-,TRBV28,TRBD2,TRBJ2-1,TGTGCCAGCAGTTCAGGACTAGCGGGAGCGCTCTACAATGAGCAGTTCTTC,CASSSGLAGALYNEQFF
-,TRBV28,-,TRBJ2-7,TGTGCCAGCAGTTTGGGGGATGTGGGACTCGAGCAGTACTTC,CASSLGDVGLEQYF
-,TRBV19,-,TRBJ2-3,TGTGCCAGTAGTAGGGCAGCTAGCACAGATACGCAGTATTTT,CASSRAASTDTQYF
-,TRBV5-8,TRBD1,TRBJ1-2,TGTGCCAGCAGCTTGACAGGGGGCGTGAATGGCTACACCTTC,CASSLTGGVNGYTF
-,TRBV11-1,-,TRBJ2-7,TGTGCCAGCAGTTGGGTGGAGGGAACCTACGAGCAGTACTTC,CASSWVEGTYEQYF
-,TRBV6-1,-,TRBJ1-4,TGTGCCAGCATTCAGACACCAACTAATGAAAAACTGTTTTTT,CASIQTPTNEKLFF
-,TRBV28,-,TRBJ1-4,TGTGCCAGCAGTTTCAATGAAAAACTGTTTTTT,CASSFNEKLFF
-,TRBV7-9,TRBD1,TRBJ1-1,TGTGCCAGCAGCCCTCGGGACAGTTTGAACACTGAAGCTTTCTTT,CASSPRDSLNTEAFF
-,TRBV27,-,TRBJ2-1,TGTGCCAGCAGTTTATCTGCTAGCAGACTTACCTACAATGAGCAGTTCTTC,CASSLSASRLTYNEQFF